This paragraph reports one TCR beta chain. Its antigen is currently not known. The sample holds no much larger clone one base away, and base qualities are not on file. Via the germline V gene (reference sequence), CDR1 is MNHEY and CDR2 SMNVEV. The CDR3 measures 13 amino acids from cysteine to phenylalanine. The entry retains the CDR3 DNA only, 39 bases that are in frame from base 1. The trim is 0 bases for V and 8 bases for J, with a gap of 8 bases between the germline ends. Sequenced on an Illumina HiSeq 1500. TCRdb ran its own pipeline on the public reads, namely fastp trimming at Q25 and MiXCR clone calling, and kept in-frame beta chains. Every distinct CDR3 protein forms one entry, paired with its most common genes and DNA. This sample comprises more than 35,000 distinct CDR3 sequences, about 54% of them detected only once. Jointly, the top ten make up around nine tenths of the sample. This specimen comes from a study of T cell repertoires in cytomegalovirus infection (dated by TCRdb to about 2019). Regarding the research as a whole: Recently identified HLA-C-restricted CMV epitopes, whose presentation resists viral immunomodulation, were targeted by peptide stimulations together with well-studied HLA-B-restricted epitopes. Donor HLA type was relevant to the analysis, because carriage of CMV infection together with the matching HLA type was indicated by public TCR beta signatures. The research as a whole found: The ex vivo response was dominated by HLA-C-restricted CMV-specific TCR beta clonotypes, which also provided the single most frequent clonotype in two of eight donors. In both this cohort and an independent cohort of 352 donors, the cumulative frequency of public TCR beta family members distinguished carriers of CMV infection plus the relevant HLA type.

Per the publication, the treatment or condition label means: in vitro stimulation with specific CMV peptide epitopes to enrich CMV-specific T cells. Sequencing was performed on CD8+ T cells from cultured PBMCs, taken from culture after CMV antigen stimulation. The origin of this receptor is a human donor in good health (CMV status not recorded). Some clones in this sample may be carry-over from other donors' samples. The V and J segments used are TRBV27 and TRBJ2-1; the D segment cannot be called with confidence. Read as DNA, the sequence is TGTGCCAGCAGTTTATCAGTAAGTCATGAGCAGTTCTTC. It translates as CASSLSVSHEQFF.